This record looks at one T cell receptor (beta chain) sequence and its context. This CDR3 has 14 residues. Trimming removed 5 bases from V and 5 bases from J; junction bases left unmatched: 6. CDR1 and CDR2 (germline): SSHAT, FNYEAQ (reference sequence). The data belong to a study of shared clonotypes between healthy human individuals. Clones were sequenced by immunoSEQ multiplex PCR, and TCRdb holds only the in-frame ones, with some missing. The sample has around 700,000 clones; roughly 72% are singletons. The TCR was taken from a woman in her thirties in good health. The chain carries TRBV7-7 and TRBJ2-7; 10 bases fit TRBD1. The sample consisted of memory CD4+ T cells sorted from blood. Regarding subset: CD45RA-negative fraction. CDR3 nucleotides: TGTGCCAGCAGCCCAGGGACAGGGGCGAACGAGCAGTACTTC. It encodes CASSPGTGANEQYF.